These 32 T cell receptor beta chains share one sample of origin, sequenced in a study of blood T cell repertoires in COVID-19. Profiled with immunoSEQ multiplex PCR; TCRdb holds only in-frame clones, not every one. The data show roughly 140,000 clones, approximately 80% seen once. The specimen was peripheral blood. Every receptor here comes from a human donor in a cohort sampled during active COVID-19.

The chain is built from TRBV18 and TRBJ1-1; no clear D gene. V was cut by 6 bases and J by 4 bases, with 21 bases left in between. CDR3 size: 16 residues. Germline CDR1 reads KGHSH; CDR2 reads LQKENI. The CDR3: CASSPIALEGGTEAFF. In nucleotides, the CDR3 is TGTGCCAGCTCCCCCATTGCCCTCGAAGGAGGCACTGAAGCTTTCTTT. The full variable domain, in which reference TRBV18 and TRBJ1-1 provide the parts outside the CDR3, is NAGVMQNPRHLVRRRGQEARLRCSPMKGHSHVYWYRQLPEEGLKFMVYLQKENIIDESGMPKERFSAEFPKEGPSILRIQQVVRGDSAAYFCASSPIALEGGTEAFFGQGTRLTVV.

This chain connects TRBV5-1 to TRBJ2-7; 8 bases map to TRBD1. Germline values: CDR1 SGHRS, CDR2 YFSETQ. The junction had 9 bases not matched to a gene; V was cut back by 0 bases and J by 7 bases. The CDR3 runs to 15 residues. In nucleotides, the CDR3 is TGCGCCAGCAGCTTGGCCGGGCAGGGGGCGGGAGAGCAGTACTTC. Residues: CASSLAGQGAGEQYF.

V and J are TRBV20-1 and TRBJ2-7, with D unresolved. The V and J ends lost 2 bases and 2 bases respectively, with 4 bases between them. The germline gives CDR1 DFQATT, CDR2 SNEGSKA (reference sequence). CDR3 length: 11 amino acids. DNA of the CDR3: TGCAGTGCTAGACTAGCCTACGAGCAGTACTTC. Amino acid sequence: CSARLAYEQYF.

The rearrangement joins TRBV4-3 to TRBJ2-3; 7 nucleotides align to TRBD2. The CDR3 is made up of 17 amino acids. Germline V lookup: CDR1 LGHNA, CDR2 YSLEER. V was clipped by 0 bases and J by 2 bases; unmatched bases: 8. The CDR3 DNA reads TGCGCCAGCAGCCAAGATGCGGGCGGGGGAATCACAGATACGCAGTATTTT. Protein sequence: CASSQDAGGGITDTQYF.

The chain combines TRBV6-6 with TRBJ2-6; TRBD2 matches at 10 bases. J lost 0 bases, V lost 5 bases, and 10 bases had no gene match. The length of the CDR3 is 19 residues. From germline, CDR1 is MNHNY and CDR2 SVGAGI (reference sequence). The CDR3 loop is CASSQRLAGVTSGANVLTF. The CDR3, as DNA: TGTGCCAGCAGTCAGAGGCTAGCGGGGGTCACCTCTGGGGCCAACGTCCTGACTTTC.

This chain connects TRBV30 to TRBJ1-6; D is possibly TRBD1 (5 bases). The germline CDR1 and CDR2 sequences are GTSNPN and SVGIG (reference sequence). V gave up 1 base and J gave up 7 bases, with 11 bases separating them. The CDR3 is 14 residues long. This chain's CDR3 is CAWSGLRTNSPLHF. DNA for the CDR3: TGTGCCTGGAGTGGCCTCAGGACAAATTCACCCCTCCACTTT.

The chain joins TRBV5-6 to TRBJ2-2; D is perhaps TRBD1 (6 bases). The germline V gene encodes CDR1 SGHDT and CDR2 YYEEEE. The length of the CDR3 is 16 residues. Trimming stripped 3 bases from V and 5 bases from J, with 17 bases between. The DNA of the CDR3 is TGTGCCAGCAGCTCCCGGACAGAGATTAGGACCGGGGAGCTGTTTTTT. Translating it yields CASSSRTEIRTGELFF.

This clone was detected only a few times. The chain links TRBV7-9 to TRBJ1-2, with 10 bases that match TRBD1. Germline V gene sequence: CDR1 SEHNR, CDR2 FQNEAQ (reference sequence). V lost 2 bases, J lost 8 bases, and 8 bases stayed unmatched. The CDR3 extends over 15 amino acids. The CDR3 nucleotides read TGTGCCAGCAGCTTATCGGCCGGGACAGGGGACGGCTACACCTTC. Protein product: CASSLSAGTGDGYTF.

The rearrangement uses TRBV5-4 and TRBJ2-5, with 9 bases that match TRBD1. Germline lookup yields CDR1 SGHNT and CDR2 YYREEE (reference sequence). The CDR3 spans 14 residues. V was clipped by 0 bases and J by 4 bases; unmatched bases: 1. DNA of the CDR3: TGTGCCAGCAGCTTGGTGGGACAGGGAGAGACCCAGTACTTC. Its protein is CASSLVGQGETQYF.

There are a few counts of this clone. The chain employs TRBV19 and TRBJ1-2; D is unclear. Germline V lookup: CDR1 LNHDA, CDR2 SQIVND (reference sequence). CDR3 length equals 17 residues. V lost 3 bases, J lost 6 bases, and 23 bases lay in between. The CDR3 DNA sequence: TGTGCCAGTAGTATTTCCTACACGGAGGTTTGGTCGGATGGCTACACCTTC. Translation gives CASSISYTEVWSDGYTF.

The chain links TRBV9 to TRBJ1-3, with D perhaps TRBD1 (6 bases). This CDR3 spans 16 amino acids. CDR1 and CDR2 from the germline V gene are SGDLS and YYNGEE. With 4 bases removed from V and 1 base from J, the gap between germline ends came to 15 bases. The CDR3 nucleotides are TGTGCCAGCAGCCGACCACAGGGAAATTCTGGAAACACCATATATTTT. Translating gives CASSRPQGNSGNTIYF.

The chain carries TRBV4-1 and TRBJ2-3, with D perhaps matching TRBD1 (5 bases). CDR1 is MGHRA and CDR2 is YSYEKL in the germline V gene. The V end was cut by 0 bases, the J end by 4 bases, with 17 bases between. This CDR3 has 17 residues. The CDR3 nucleotides read TGCGCCAGCAGCCAAGAGACAGCTAAGAATCCACCAGATACGCAGTATTTT. Its translation: CASSQETAKNPPDTQYF.

The V gene is TRBV9, the J gene TRBJ1-5, with D tentatively TRBD1 (5 bases). The CDR3 is 15 amino acids. Germline V gene lookup returns CDR1 SGDLS and CDR2 YYNGEE. Trimming stripped 0 bases from V and 6 bases from J, with 13 bases between. CDR3 sequence reads: CASSVDWAGGQPQHF. CDR3 DNA sequence: TGTGCCAGCAGCGTAGATTGGGCGGGGGGTCAGCCCCAGCATTTT.

V is TRBV6-2 or TRBV6-3 and J is TRBJ2-7, with 8 bases identical to TRBD1. Germline-derived CDR1 and CDR2 are MNHEY and SVGEGT. The CDR3 runs 15 residues. V lost 2 bases to trimming and J lost 3 bases; unmatched junction nucleotides: 6. Here the CDR3 reads CASSYEGQGSYEQYF. The CDR3 coding sequence is TGTGCCAGCAGTTACGAAGGACAGGGAAGCTACGAGCAGTACTTC.

The chain uses TRBV7-3 and TRBJ2-2, with 8 bases that match TRBD1. Germline-derived CDR1 and CDR2 are SGHTA and FQGTGA. CDR3 size: 15 residues. Germline trimming cut 4 bases from V and 3 bases from J; bases unmatched to any gene: 4. CDR3 sequence: CASSSTGADTGELFF. In DNA, the CDR3 is TGTGCCAGCAGCTCGACAGGGGCGGACACCGGGGAGCTGTTTTTT.

This clone was picked up a small number of times. This chain links TRBV5-4 with TRBJ2-3; D may be TRBD2 (5 bases). The germline CDR1 and CDR2 sequences are SGHNT and YYREEE (reference sequence). Deletions cut 0 bases from V and 2 bases from J, with 16 bases between. This CDR3 has 17 amino acids. In DNA form, the CDR3 reads TGTGCCAGCAGCTTGGCCTCGGGTAGAGGGCCCACAGATACGCAGTATTTT. Protein: CASSLASGRGPTDTQYF.

This clone was detected only a few times. The chain is built from TRBV27 and TRBJ2-2; no reliable D call. The CDR3 runs 13 residues. CDR1 and CDR2 (germline): MNHEY, SMNVEV (reference sequence). V lost 7 bases, J lost 2 bases, and 8 bases lay in between. CDR3 sequence (DNA): TGTGCCAGCATGCTAGGAAACACCGGGGAGCTGTTTTTT. Translation: CASMLGNTGELFF.

This chain uses TRBV28 with TRBJ2-2; D is unclear. The CDR3 has 15 residues. V was cut by 7 bases and J by 1 base, with 13 bases left in between. Germline CDR1 reads MDHEN; CDR2 reads SYDVKM. DNA of the CDR3: TGTGCCAGCACCCCCGCTCCTAGGAACACCGGGGAGCTGTTTTTT. Protein product: CASTPAPRNTGELFF.

V is TRBV6-4 and J is TRBJ2-3; 13 bases agree with TRBD2. CDR1 is MRHNA and CDR2 is SNTAGT in the germline V gene. There are 18 residues in the CDR3. The ends lost 4 bases at V and 7 bases at J; junction bases unmatched: 14. The CDR3 nucleotides are TGTGCCAGCAGTGGTACTAGCGGGGGGGACCCATGCGCAAATACGCAGTATTTT. Protein product: CASSGTSGGDPCANTQYF.

The chain employs TRBV3-1 (or the pseudogene TRBV3-2) and TRBJ1-1, with 10 bases fitting TRBD1. CDR3 length equals 15 residues. Per germline, CDR1 LGHDT and CDR2 YNNKEL (reference sequence). V lost 2 bases, J lost 5 bases, and 5 bases stayed unmatched. CDR3 in amino acids: CASSQFGTGATEAFF. The CDR3 DNA reads as TGTGCCAGCAGCCAATTCGGGACAGGGGCAACTGAAGCTTTCTTT.

The V call is TRBV5-6, the J call TRBJ2-2; 7 nucleotides agree with TRBD1. The CDR3 has 17 residues. J was trimmed by 0 bases and V by 5 bases; bases with no gene match: 10. Germline V gene data show CDR1 as SGHDT and CDR2 as YYEEEE. CDR3 sequence: CASSSIHRGPNTGELFF. DNA for the CDR3: TGTGCCAGCAGTTCTATTCACAGGGGCCCGAACACCGGGGAGCTGTTTTTT.

The CDR3 region is CASSYAQGAGGELFF. Here the CDR3 DNA reads TGTGCCAGCAGTTACGCACAGGGGGCCGGCGGGGAGCTGTTTTTT. This chain joins TRBV6-5 and TRBJ2-2; 9 bases line up with TRBD1. This CDR3 has 15 residues. CDR1 is MNHEY, CDR2 SVGAGI, per germline. Trimming at V came to 2 bases and at J to 7 bases, leaving 5 bases not matched to a gene.

This rearrangement joins TRBV27 to TRBJ2-7; TRBD1 matches at 8 bases. V shed 3 bases and J 3 bases; nucleotides not matched to a gene: 7. CDR3 length equals 15 residues. Germline V gives CDR1 MNHEY, CDR2 SMNVEV (reference sequence). DNA for the CDR3: TGTGCCAGCAGTTTGGGGACAGGCCCTGACTACGAGCAGTACTTC. Its translation: CASSLGTGPDYEQYF.

The chain couples TRBV6-6 to TRBJ2-5; 8 bases line up with TRBD2. Germline V gene lookup returns CDR1 MNHNY and CDR2 SVGAGI (reference sequence). CDR3 length: 12 amino acids. After removal of 4 bases from V and 5 bases from J, the junction contained 0 bases not matched to a gene. CDR3 amino acids: CASSSSGETQYF. CDR3 in DNA: TGTGCCAGCAGTTCTAGCGGGGAGACCCAGTACTTC.

The gene calls are TRBV7-9 and TRBJ2-7; 10 bases agree with TRBD1. This CDR3 comprises 12 residues. V gave up 5 bases and J gave up 7 bases; unmatched junction bases: 2. Germline V gene data show CDR1 as SEHNR and CDR2 as FQNEAQ (reference sequence). For the CDR3, the DNA is TGTGCCAGCAGCGAGGACAGGGGGGAGCAGTACTTC. It is translated as CASSEDRGEQYF.

The V call is TRBV7-9, the J call TRBJ2-7; D gene uncertain. This CDR3 has 14 residues. The V end lost 2 bases, the J end lost 0 bases, and 8 bases lay between the germline ends. Germline CDR1 SEHNR, CDR2 FQNEAQ (reference sequence). CDR3 sequence (DNA): TGTGCCAGCAGCTTATCGCAGGCCTCCTACGAGCAGTACTTC. Residues: CASSLSQASYEQYF.

This clone has a handful of counts. The V gene is TRBV19, the J gene TRBJ2-5; 7 nucleotides align to TRBD1. The germline V gene encodes CDR1 LNHDA and CDR2 SQIVND (reference sequence). V lost 3 bases, J lost 0 bases, and 4 bases stayed unmatched. This CDR3 spans 15 amino acids. The CDR3 here is CASSMGRGYQETQYF. For the CDR3, the DNA is TGTGCCAGTAGTATGGGCAGGGGGTACCAAGAGACCCAGTACTTC.

The chain couples TRBV7-2 to TRBJ2-2; TRBD1 matches at 8 bases. Germline V gene sequence: CDR1 SGHTA, CDR2 FQGNSA. The V gene end was trimmed by 2 bases and the J gene end by 4 bases; junction bases not matched to a gene: 9. The CDR3 contains 17 residues. In nucleotides, the CDR3 is TGTGCCAGCAGCTTATTGGCAGGGGGCGCGCTCACCGGGGAGCTGTTTTTT. Protein product: CASSLLAGGALTGELFF. Supplemented by reference TRBV7-2 and TRBJ2-2, the full variable domain reads GAGVSQSPSNKVTEKGKDVELRCDPISGHTALYWYRQSLGQGLEFLIYFQGNSAPDKSGLPSDRFSAERTGGSVSTLTIQRTQQEDSAVYLCASSLLAGGALTGELFFGEGSRLTVL.

V gene TRBV11-1 combines with J gene TRBJ2-7; a weak D match, TRBD1 (6 bases). Trimming cost V 4 bases and J 3 bases, with 13 bases left between them. The CDR3 totals 14 residues. Germline values: CDR1 SGHAT, CDR2 FQDESV (reference sequence). In DNA, the CDR3 is TGTGCCAGCAGCTCCTCGGACAGACACTACGAGCAGTACTTC. As protein: CASSSSDRHYEQYF. Full variable domain (rest looked up from reference TRBV11-1 and TRBJ2-7): EAEVAQSPRYKITEKSQAVAFWCDPISGHATLYWYRQILGQGPELLVQFQDESVVDDSQLPKDRFSAERLKGVDSTLKIQPAELGDSAMYLCASSSSDRHYEQYFGPGTRLTVT.

The V gene is TRBV3-1 (or the pseudogene TRBV3-2), the J gene TRBJ2-2; D unclear. V was shortened by 4 bases and J by 4 bases, with 10 bases between the two germline ends. Germline V gene data show CDR1 as LGHDT and CDR2 as YNNKEL (reference sequence). The length of the CDR3 is 14 residues. CDR3 in DNA: TGTGCCAGCAGCCCCTACCTCGCCACCGGGGAGCTGTTTTTT. Its translation is CASSPYLATGELFF.

The gene calls are TRBV4-1 and TRBJ2-7; 9 bases map to TRBD1. V lost 1 base, J lost 5 bases, and 6 bases stayed unmatched. The CDR3 totals 15 residues. The germline gives CDR1 MGHRA, CDR2 YSYEKL. CDR3 sequence: CASSQAYRGLDEQYF. Written as DNA, the CDR3 is TGCGCCAGCAGCCAAGCCTACAGGGGGCTGGACGAGCAGTACTTC.

DNA for the CDR3: TGTGCCAGCAGCGCTAGGACAGGCTCTGGAAACACCATATATTTT. Translated, it gives CASSARTGSGNTIYF. The rearrangement links TRBV9 to TRBJ1-3; TRBD1 aligns across 7 bases. CDR1 is SGDLS, CDR2 YYNGEE, per germline. The CDR3 contains 15 residues. V was clipped by 3 bases and J by 0 bases; unmatched bases: 3.